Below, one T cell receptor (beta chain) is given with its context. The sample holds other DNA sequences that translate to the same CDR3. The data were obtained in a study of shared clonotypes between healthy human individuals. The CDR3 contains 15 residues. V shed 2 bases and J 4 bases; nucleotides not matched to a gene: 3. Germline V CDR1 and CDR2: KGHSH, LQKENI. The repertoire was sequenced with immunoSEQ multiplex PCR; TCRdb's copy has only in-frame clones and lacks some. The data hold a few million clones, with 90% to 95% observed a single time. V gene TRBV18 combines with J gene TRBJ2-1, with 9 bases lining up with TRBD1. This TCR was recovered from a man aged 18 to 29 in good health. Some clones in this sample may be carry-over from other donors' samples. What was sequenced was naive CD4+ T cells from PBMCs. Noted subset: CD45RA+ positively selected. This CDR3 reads CASSPDRGAYNEQFF. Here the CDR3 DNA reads TGTGCCAGCTCACCAGACAGGGGGGCGTACAATGAGCAGTTCTTC.